The present entry profiles one TCR beta chain with its context. The antigen is unknown. V lost 6 bases and J lost 1; bases outside the gene matches: 5. The CDR3 length is 15 residues. CDR1 is MNHEY and CDR2 is SVGAGI in the germline V gene. These data belong to a study of T cells in tuberculosis. Study-wide results and limits: A GMM-specific repertoire classifier reached about 90% accuracy, AUROC under 0.95.

Profiling relied on immunoSEQ multiplex PCR, and the TCRdb table lists in-frame clones only, not all of them. The sample has around 33,000 clones, roughly 90% seen once. The chain links TRBV6-5 to TRBJ2-2, with 7 nucleotides matching TRBD2. The clonotype was recovered from a donor aged 5-35 years with latent tuberculosis or without tuberculosis infection. Some clones in this sample may be carry-over from other donors' samples. Sequencing was done on a sample of PBMCs. CDR3 bases: TGTGCCAGCAGCCGGACGGGGGGGAACACCGGGGAGCTGTTTTTT. Its protein product is CASSRTGGNTGELFF.